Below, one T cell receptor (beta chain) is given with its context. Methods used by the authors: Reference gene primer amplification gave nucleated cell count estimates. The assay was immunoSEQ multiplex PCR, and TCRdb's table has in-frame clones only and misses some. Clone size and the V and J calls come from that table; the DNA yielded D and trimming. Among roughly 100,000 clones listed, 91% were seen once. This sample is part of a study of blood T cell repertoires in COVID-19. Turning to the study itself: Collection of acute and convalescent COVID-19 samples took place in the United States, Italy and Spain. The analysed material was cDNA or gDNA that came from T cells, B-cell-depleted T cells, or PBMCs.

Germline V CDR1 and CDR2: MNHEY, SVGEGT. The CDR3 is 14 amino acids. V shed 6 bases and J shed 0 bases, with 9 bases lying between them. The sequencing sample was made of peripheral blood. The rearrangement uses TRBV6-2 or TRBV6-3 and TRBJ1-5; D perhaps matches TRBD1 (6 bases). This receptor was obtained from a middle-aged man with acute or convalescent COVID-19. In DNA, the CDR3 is TGTGCCAGCAGCAGGGACAATAGCAATCAGCCCCAGCATTTT. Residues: CASSRDNSNQPQHF.